Given below is one TCR beta chain in context. An end of the junction differs from the germline gene, which may be a read error. The data originate from a study of T-cell memory formation after mild COVID-19. The length of the CDR3 is 15 residues. A single record per CDR3 protein comes from TCRdb applying MiXCR to the 5' RACE reads. The repertoire consists of approximately 430,000 distinct CDR3 sequences, with about 22% occurring once and the leading ten covering about an eighth. This clonotype originated in an adult woman who had mild COVID-19 (a few samples of this study predate the infection). Cell type and time point are not known. The chain is built from TRBV12-3 or TRBV12-4 and TRBJ2-5; 10 bases fit TRBD2. Sequenced material: PBMCs or a T cell subset sorted from them (not recorded which). The CDR3 loop reads CASSLAGASQETQYF. CDR3 in DNA: TGTGCCAGCAGTCTAGCGGGGGCGTCCCAAGAGACCCAGTACTTC.